This T cell receptor beta chain derives from a study of cytomegalovirus exposure and HLA in healthy donors. The PCR made use of 60 Vbeta and 13 Jbeta primers. Produced via immunoSEQ multiplex PCR; TCRdb's table is partial and in-frame only. Of about 150,000 clones listed, 70% to 80% are singletons. This CDR3 is 13 amino acids long. V was shortened by 3 bases and J by 6 bases, with 11 bases between the two germline ends. In germline, CDR1 is SGHTA, CDR2 FQGTGA. V gene TRBV7-3 combines with J gene TRBJ1-2, with TRBD1 as a possible D gene (5 bases). This clonotype was obtained from a man in his thirties or forties in good health and CMV-seronegative. Sequences were obtained from PBMCs. The CDR3 DNA follows: TGTGCCAGCAGCTTTGGCCAGGGCGATGGCTACACCTTC. It specifies CASSFGQGDGYTF.